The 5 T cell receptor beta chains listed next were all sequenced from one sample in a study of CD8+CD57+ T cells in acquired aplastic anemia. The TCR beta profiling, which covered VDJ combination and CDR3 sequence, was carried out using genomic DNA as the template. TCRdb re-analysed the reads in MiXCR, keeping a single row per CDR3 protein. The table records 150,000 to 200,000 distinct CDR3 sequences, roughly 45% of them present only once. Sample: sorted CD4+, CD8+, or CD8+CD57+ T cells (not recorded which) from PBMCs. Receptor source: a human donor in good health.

CDR3 sequence (DNA): TGCGCCAGCAGTCGACAGCGGGGGAGGGCAGATACGCAGTATTTT. This encodes CASSRQRGRADTQYF. This chain joins TRBV10-1 and TRBJ2-3, with TRBD2 matching over 8 bases. The germline V gene encodes CDR1 WNHNN and CDR2 SYGVQD (reference sequence). V lost 5 bases to trimming and J lost 4 bases; unmatched junction nucleotides: 8. The CDR3 runs 15 residues.

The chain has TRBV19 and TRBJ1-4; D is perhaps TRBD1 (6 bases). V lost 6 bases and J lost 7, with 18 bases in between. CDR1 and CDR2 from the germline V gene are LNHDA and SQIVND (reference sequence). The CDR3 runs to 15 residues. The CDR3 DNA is TGTGCCAGTAGCGCTGGGGGGGCGCGCCTTGAAAAACTGTTTTTT. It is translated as CASSAGGARLEKLFF.

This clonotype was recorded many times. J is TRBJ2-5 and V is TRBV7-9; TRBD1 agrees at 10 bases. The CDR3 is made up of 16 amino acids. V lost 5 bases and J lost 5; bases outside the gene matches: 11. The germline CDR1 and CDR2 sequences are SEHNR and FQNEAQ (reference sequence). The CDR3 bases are TGTGCCAGCAGCCCCGCTCGGGGACAGGGGTCGGAGACCCAGTACTTC. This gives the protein CASSPARGQGSETQYF.

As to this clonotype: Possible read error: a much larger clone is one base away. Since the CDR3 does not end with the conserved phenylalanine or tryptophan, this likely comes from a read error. CDR3 DNA: TGTGCCAGCAGAGTAGCAGGAGAAAATGAGCAGTTCTCC. This encodes CASRVAGENEQFS. This chain links TRBV6-1 with TRBJ2-1; D unclear. Germline values: CDR1 MNHNS, CDR2 SASEGT. The CDR3 is 13 amino acids. V was trimmed by 6 bases and J by 7 bases, leaving 13 bases between them.

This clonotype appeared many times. CDR3 sequence reads: CASSLVGYTF. As DNA, the CDR3 is TGTGCCAGCAGCTTGGTTGGCTACACCTTC. The chain joins TRBV5-8 to TRBJ1-2; D not resolved. The V gene's germline CDR1 is SGHTS and CDR2 YDEGEE. The CDR3 runs to 10 residues. The V gene lost 0 bases and the J gene lost 7 bases, with 1 base spanning the gap. The whole variable domain, remainder taken from reference TRBV5-8 and TRBJ1-2, is EAGVTQSPTHLIKTRGQQATLRCSPISGHTSVYWYQQALGLGLQFLLWYDEGEERNRGNFPPRFSGRQFPNYSSELNVNALELEDSALYLCASSLVGYTFGSGTRLTVV.